The sample holds a few counts of the clone carrying this T cell receptor (beta chain). The antigen is not known. The TCR beta CDR3 regions underwent amplification using RNA transcripts as the source. An initial round of RT-PCR targeting the TCR CDR3 relied on the HTBI primer set. MiXCR was run by TCRdb on the multiplex PCR reads, yielding one entry per CDR3 protein. The table shows hundreds of thousands of distinct CDR3 sequences, with approximately 14% occurring only once. Investigators excluded patients with uncontrolled infection, other autoimmune disease, pregnancy or lactation. Diagnosis rested on symptoms, serum thyroxine and TRAb, thyroid ultrasound, and orbital computed tomography. This entry belongs to a study of T cells in Graves' hyperthyroidism and ophthalmopathy. The study, taken as a whole, reports: Most thyroid-expanded clonotypes above 0.001 were also found in blood.

After removal of 5 bases from V and 5 bases from J, the junction contained 12 bases not matched to a gene. CDR3 length: 15 amino acids. The V gene's germline CDR1 is DFQATT and CDR2 SNEGSKA (reference sequence). Material: blood. The chain couples TRBV20-1 to TRBJ2-7; 10 nucleotides line up with TRBD1. This receptor was taken from a woman between 40 and 50 years old with Graves' ophthalmopathy. The DNA for the CDR3 is TGCAGTGCTTCTTTACCTGACAGGGGGCTTGACGAGCAGTACTTC. Translated: CSASLPDRGLDEQYF.